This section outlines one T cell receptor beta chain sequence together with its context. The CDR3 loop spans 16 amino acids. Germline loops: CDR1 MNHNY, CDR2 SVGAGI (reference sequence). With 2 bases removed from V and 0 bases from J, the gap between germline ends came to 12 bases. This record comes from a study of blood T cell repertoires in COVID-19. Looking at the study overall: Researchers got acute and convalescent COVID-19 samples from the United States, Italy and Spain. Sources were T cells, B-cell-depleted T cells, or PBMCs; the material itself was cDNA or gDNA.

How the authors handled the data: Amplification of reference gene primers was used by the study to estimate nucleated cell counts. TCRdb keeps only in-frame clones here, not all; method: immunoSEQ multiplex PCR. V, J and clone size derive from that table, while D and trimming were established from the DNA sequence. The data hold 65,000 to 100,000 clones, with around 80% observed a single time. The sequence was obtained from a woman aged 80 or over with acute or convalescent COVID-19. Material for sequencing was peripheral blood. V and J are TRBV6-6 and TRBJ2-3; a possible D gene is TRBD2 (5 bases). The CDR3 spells CASSYGAGPSTDTQYF. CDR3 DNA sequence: TGTGCCAGCAGTTACGGTGCGGGCCCTAGCACAGATACGCAGTATTTT.